The clone carrying this TCR beta chain has at least ten counts. Its antigen is currently unknown. The CDR3 extends over 13 amino acids. Trimming left V 4 bases short and J 5 bases short, with 11 bases between. Germline V CDR1 and CDR2: KGHDR, SFDVKD. The CDR3 regions of TCR beta were amplified from RNA transcripts. HTBI primers were employed in a first-round RT-PCR of the TCR CDR3. MiXCR, run by TCRdb on the multiplex PCR reads, gives a single entry per CDR3 protein. Of hundreds of thousands of distinct CDR3 sequences detected, 16% appear once; the ten largest clones hold about 18%. In patients aged 18 to 65, hyperthyroidism was newly diagnosed, with duration under 2 months. The diagnoses drew upon clinical symptoms, serum thyroxine and TRAb, thyroid ultrasound and orbital computed tomography. This entry belongs to a study of T cells in Graves' hyperthyroidism and ophthalmopathy. Findings and limits, study-wide: Peripheral blood also featured most of the thyroid clonotypes expanded above 0.001. Ophthalmopathy was predicted by the model a median of 6.5 months ahead of onset.

Sequences were obtained from blood. This receptor was identified in a woman in her late teens or twenties with Graves' hyperthyroidism. The chain carries TRBV24-1 and TRBJ2-7; D perhaps matches TRBD1 (6 bases). In DNA, the CDR3 is TGTGCCACCAGTGACCCGAACAGGGACGAGCAGTACTTC. It encodes CATSDPNRDEQYF.